One sample yielded the 20 T cell receptor beta chains listed below, sequenced in a study of control samples from healthy donors and cancer patients. TCRdb keeps only in-frame clones here, not all; method: immunoSEQ multiplex PCR. Among about 75,000 clones listed, roughly 94% were seen once. The sample comprised blood. The source is a woman between 40 and 50 years old in good health.

Notes on this clone: A junction boundary mismatches the germline segment, possibly from a read error. The chain is built from TRBV30 and TRBJ2-7, with D possibly being TRBD2 (5 bases). CDR3 size: 12 residues. Germline assignment: CDR1 GTSNPN and CDR2 SVGIG (reference sequence). The CDR3 DNA sequence: TGTGCCTGGATCGTTGGAGGTCCCAACCTCCTCTTC. Translated: CAWIVGGPNLLF.

The gene calls are TRBV6-1 and TRBJ1-5, with D perhaps matching TRBD1 (6 bases). The ends were cut back, 2 bases at V and 1 base at J, with 12 bases in the middle. The CDR3 covers 16 residues. Germline-derived CDR1 and CDR2 are MNHNS and SASEGT. Here the CDR3 reads CASSETGIRSNQPQHF. The CDR3 region has the DNA TGTGCCAGCAGTGAAACAGGGATTCGAAGCAATCAGCCCCAGCATTTT.

The V and J genes are TRBV5-5 and TRBJ1-4, with D possibly TRBD1 on 6 matching bases. From germline, CDR1 is SGHKS and CDR2 YYEKEE (reference sequence). The CDR3 consists of 17 residues. V lost 4 bases and J 3 bases, leaving 19 bases between the germline ends. CDR3 sequence: CASSQNAPGQPNEKLFF. DNA of the CDR3: TGTGCCAGCAGCCAGAATGCTCCGGGACAACCTAATGAAAAACTGTTTTTT.

V gene TRBV4-2 combines with J gene TRBJ1-5; tentative D call: TRBD1 (5 bases). Germline-derived CDR1 and CDR2 are LGHNA and YNFKEQ. The CDR3 consists of 16 residues. Trimming stripped 1 base from V and 4 bases from J, with 14 bases between. The CDR3 loop is CASSQVGGHGNQPQHF. The CDR3 DNA is TGTGCCAGCAGCCAAGTGGGGGGTCACGGGAATCAGCCCCAGCATTTT.

The chain carries TRBV7-9 and TRBJ1-1; D not resolved. CDR3 size: 14 residues. CDR1 is SEHNR and CDR2 is FQNEAQ in the germline V gene (reference sequence). Trimming took 7 bases from V and 4 from J, leaving 16 bases between them. CDR3 in amino acids: CASTLNGHFTEAFF. The CDR3 DNA is TGTGCCAGCACCTTGAATGGGCACTTCACTGAAGCTTTCTTT.

V usage is TRBV4-2 and J usage is TRBJ1-4, with a possible D match to TRBD1 (5 bases). The CDR3 is made up of 12 amino acids. The germline V gene has CDR1 LGHNA and CDR2 YNFKEQ. Trimming removed 5 bases at V and 8 bases at J, with 9 bases between. In DNA form, the CDR3 reads TGTGCCAGCAGCTCCCAGGGAGAAAAACTGTTTTTT. Amino acids: CASSSQGEKLFF.

The rearrangement uses TRBV9 and TRBJ2-3, with 10 nucleotides matching TRBD2. CDR1 and CDR2 from the germline V gene are SGDLS and YYNGEE. The CDR3 loop spans 17 amino acids. The V and J ends lost 5 bases and 1 base, in that order; junction bases with no gene match: 10. CDR3 nucleotide sequence: TGTGCCAGCAGTTCCCCGTTCCTAGCGGGGGGCACAGATACGCAGTATTTT. It encodes CASSSPFLAGGTDTQYF.

The CDR3 spells CASKTREFLDGYTF. The CDR3, as DNA: TGTGCCAGCAAGACCCGGGAGTTCCTGGATGGCTACACCTTC. The rearrangement joins TRBV6-5 to TRBJ1-2, with no clear D. V lost 7 bases and J 6 bases, leaving 18 bases between the germline ends. Germline assignment: CDR1 MNHEY and CDR2 SVGAGI. The CDR3 spans 14 residues.

This chain joins TRBV4-1 and TRBJ1-2; no clear D gene. This CDR3 has 15 amino acids. Trimming took 1 base from V and 1 from J, leaving 10 bases between them. Germline CDR1 MGHRA, CDR2 YSYEKL. The CDR3 DNA sequence: TGCGCCAGCAGCCAAGGTAGTGGAGGTAACTATGGCTACACCTTC. Encoded protein: CASSQGSGGNYGYTF.

The chain couples TRBV5-1 to TRBJ1-2; weak D call: TRBD1 (6 bases). With 4 bases removed from V and 8 bases from J, the gap between germline ends came to 12 bases. Germline V gives CDR1 SGHRS, CDR2 YFSETQ. The CDR3 has 12 residues. CDR3 residues: CASSPGQGGYTF. The CDR3 nucleotides read TGCGCCAGCAGCCCGGGCCAGGGGGGCTACACCTTC.

V is TRBV4-3 and J is TRBJ1-3; D might be TRBD1 (6 bases). The CDR3 runs to 16 residues. Trimming cost V 3 bases and J 0 bases, with 12 bases left between them. Germline CDR1 LGHNA, CDR2 YSLEER. CDR3 coding DNA: TGCGCCAGCAGCCAGGGGGCTGCCCCCTCTGGAAACACCATATATTTT. It specifies CASSQGAAPSGNTIYF.

This clone showed up just once. V usage is TRBV5-4 and J usage is TRBJ2-1; 7 bases are shared with TRBD2. The trim removed 1 base at V and 6 bases at J, leaving 7 bases unmatched. The CDR3 consists of 15 residues. CDR1 is SGHNT, CDR2 YYREEE, per germline (reference sequence). As DNA, the CDR3 is TGTGCCAGCAGCTTGTGGCAGGGAGGGATCAATGAGCAGTTCTTC. Translating gives CASSLWQGGINEQFF.

V usage is TRBV7-9 and J usage is TRBJ2-7; 7 bases map to TRBD1. The CDR3 sequence is 15 residues long. Unmatched junction bases numbered 10, after V lost 5 bases and J lost 3 bases. Germline assignment: CDR1 SEHNR and CDR2 FQNEAQ (reference sequence). The CDR3 DNA follows: TGTGCCAGCAGCGCGTACCGGGACAGCGACTACGAGCAGTACTTC. Translated: CASSAYRDSDYEQYF.

The chain has TRBV7-9 and TRBJ1-1, with 7 bases fitting TRBD1. In germline, CDR1 is SEHNR, CDR2 FQNEAQ (reference sequence). This CDR3 is 15 amino acids long. J gave up 1 base and V 5 bases, and 7 bases lay outside the gene matches. In nucleotides, the CDR3 is TGTGCCAGCAGCCTCAAACAGGGGACGAACACTGAAGCTTTCTTT. Translation: CASSLKQGTNTEAFF.

This rearrangement joins TRBV5-1 to TRBJ1-1; no firm D call. This CDR3 has 14 amino acids. Germline assignment: CDR1 SGHRS and CDR2 YFSETQ. Trimming took off 0 bases at V and 1 base at J, with 7 bases between the two ends. The CDR3 reads CASSLAGQNTEAFF. In DNA form, the CDR3 reads TGCGCCAGCAGCTTGGCCGGTCAGAACACTGAAGCTTTCTTT.

The J gene is TRBJ2-3, the V gene TRBV9, with 9 nucleotides matching TRBD2. CDR3 length: 15 amino acids. Germline lookup yields CDR1 SGDLS and CDR2 YYNGEE. V lost 4 bases and J lost 1; bases outside the gene matches: 4. For the CDR3, the DNA is TGTGCCAGCAGCCCCCGGACTAGCGGCACAGATACGCAGTATTTT. Amino acids: CASSPRTSGTDTQYF.

V gene TRBV12-3 or TRBV12-4 combines with J gene TRBJ1-1, with D possibly being TRBD1 (5 bases). Trimming cost V 11 bases and J 8 bases, with 15 bases left between them. The CDR3 length is 11 residues. Written as DNA, the CDR3 is TGTGCCCTCCACCGGGCAGGGGAAGCTTTCTTT. Its protein product is CALHRAGEAFF.

V and J are TRBV7-8 and TRBJ2-1; D uncertain. Trimming cost V 0 bases and J 3 bases, with 3 bases left between them. CDR1 and CDR2 (germline): SGHVS, FQNEAQ. This CDR3 contains 13 residues. The CDR3 region has the DNA TGTGCCAGCAGCTTAGCGGACTACAATGAGCAGTTCTTC. Translation gives CASSLADYNEQFF.

The rearrangement links TRBV30 to TRBJ1-3; D is perhaps TRBD1 (6 bases). Germline values: CDR1 GTSNPN, CDR2 SVGIG (reference sequence). The length of the CDR3 is 15 residues. The ends were cut back, 4 bases at V and 2 bases at J, with 15 bases in the middle. Written as DNA, the CDR3 is TGTGCCTGGACCCGGGGGGCATCTGCTGGAAACACCATATATTTT. This encodes CAWTRGASAGNTIYF.

The V call is TRBV11-3, the J call TRBJ2-6; D is undetermined. CDR3 length equals 13 residues. Looked up from germline, CDR1 is SGHNT and CDR2 is YENEEA. V dropped 3 bases and J dropped 1 base, with 1 base sitting between them. The CDR3 nucleotides read TGTGCCAGCAGCTTTTCTGGGGCCAACGTCCTGACTTTC. Protein product: CASSFSGANVLTF.